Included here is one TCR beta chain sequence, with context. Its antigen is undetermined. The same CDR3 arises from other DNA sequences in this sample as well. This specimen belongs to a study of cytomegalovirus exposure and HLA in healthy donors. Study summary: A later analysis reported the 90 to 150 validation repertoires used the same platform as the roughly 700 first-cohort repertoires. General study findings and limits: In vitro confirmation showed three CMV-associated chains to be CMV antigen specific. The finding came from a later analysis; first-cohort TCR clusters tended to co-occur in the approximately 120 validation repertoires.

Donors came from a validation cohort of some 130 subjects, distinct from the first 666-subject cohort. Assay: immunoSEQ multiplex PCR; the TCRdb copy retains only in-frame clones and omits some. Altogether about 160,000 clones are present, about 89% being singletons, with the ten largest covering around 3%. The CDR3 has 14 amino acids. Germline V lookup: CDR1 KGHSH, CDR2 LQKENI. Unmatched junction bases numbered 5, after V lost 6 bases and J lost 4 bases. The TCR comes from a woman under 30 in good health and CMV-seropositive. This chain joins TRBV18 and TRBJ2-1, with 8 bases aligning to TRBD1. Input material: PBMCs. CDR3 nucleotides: TGTGCCAGCTCCCCCGGGACAGGTTACAATGAGCAGTTCTTC. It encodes CASSPGTGYNEQFF.